This entry lists 9 T cell receptor beta chains sequenced from one sample in a study of breast tumors, draining lymph nodes, adjacent tissues. TCRdb re-called the multiplex PCR reads with MiXCR, one entry per CDR3 protein. Altogether some 47,000 distinct CDR3 sequences are present, under 45% being singletons, with the ten largest covering approximately 10%. Sequenced: breast tumor tissue. All receptors come from a female donor with breast cancer. Some clones in this sample may be carry-over from other donors' samples.

There are many counts of this clonotype. The rearrangement uses TRBV5-8 and TRBJ2-3; D call uncertain. The CDR3 runs to 16 residues. V was cut by 4 bases and J by 4 bases, with 19 bases left in between. Germline lookup yields CDR1 SGHTS and CDR2 YDEGEE. The CDR3 nucleotides are TGTGCCAGCAGCGTGATACCGGGCCGACCCCCAGATACGCAGTATTTT. Its protein is CASSVIPGRPPDTQYF.

CDR3 coding DNA: TGTGCCAGCAGGCATACGCAGTATTTT. This codes for CASRHTQYF. The J gene is TRBJ2-3, the V gene TRBV11-2; D unresolved. The CDR3 covers 9 residues. Deletions cut 6 bases from V and 7 bases from J, with 2 bases between. Germline values: CDR1 SGHAT, CDR2 FQNNGV.

The CDR3 protein is CASSLSSENEQYGYTF. CDR3 nucleotides: TGTGCCAGCAGCTTATCGAGTGAGAATGAGCAGTATGGCTACACCTTC. The chain has TRBV7-9 and TRBJ1-2, with D hard to call. The germline gives CDR1 SEHNR, CDR2 FQNEAQ (reference sequence). V was clipped by 2 bases and J by 5 bases, with 18 bases between them. The CDR3 contains 16 residues.

The CDR3 DNA reads as TGCGCCAGCAGCCAGGCCGGGACTAGAGTCTACACCTTC. As protein: CASSQAGTRVYTF. The rearrangement links TRBV4-1 to TRBJ1-2; TRBD1 might be the D (5 bases). This CDR3 has 13 amino acids. Germline CDR1 and CDR2: MGHRA and YSYEKL. Trimming cost V 3 bases and J 10 bases, with 15 bases left between them.

This clonotype was recorded at least ten times. The J gene is TRBJ1-2, the V gene TRBV5-1, with 9 bases that match TRBD1. Per the germline V gene, CDR1 is SGHRS and CDR2 is YFSETQ. There are 17 residues in the CDR3. V shed 3 bases and J 4 bases; nucleotides not matched to a gene: 13. The DNA of the CDR3 is TGCGCCAGCAGCTCTGGTGCCCGGACAGGGGCTCTCTATGGCTACACCTTC. Translating gives CASSSGARTGALYGYTF.

This clonotype appeared many times. This chain joins TRBV7-9 and TRBJ2-2, with unresolved D. The CDR3 loop spans 15 amino acids. Germline V gene data show CDR1 as SEHNR and CDR2 as FQNEAQ (reference sequence). V gave up 1 base and J gave up 0 bases, with 6 bases separating them. CDR3 region: CASSLGSANTGELFF. In DNA, the CDR3 is TGTGCCAGCAGCTTAGGGTCCGCGAACACCGGGGAGCTGTTTTTT.

This clonotype has a handful of counts. This may stem from a read error, because a much larger clone lies one nucleotide away. The chain carries TRBV3-1 and TRBJ2-7; the D gene is possibly TRBD2 (5 bases). CDR1 is LGHDT, CDR2 YNNKEL, per germline (reference sequence). The CDR3 runs to 17 residues. CDR3 nucleotides: TGTGCCAGCAGCCATCGAGGGAGCTCCCTTACCTCCTACGAGCGGTACTTC. It specifies CASSHRGSSLTSYERYF.

This clonotype has at least ten counts. Sequence at one end of the junction differs from germline and may be a read error. The chain recombines TRBV9 with TRBJ2-6, with 10 bases aligning to TRBD2. Germline V gene sequence: CDR1 SGDLS, CDR2 YYNGEE. The CDR3 covers 17 residues. The CDR3 here is CASSAQREGPGATVLTF. Written as DNA, the CDR3 is TGTGCCAGCAGCGCCCAGCGGGAGGGCCCTGGGGCCACCGTCCTGACTTTC.

About this clonotype itself: It may be a read error: a sequence one base away is much more abundant. The CDR3 here is CASSYADASGNLNEQFF. DNA for the CDR3: TGTGCCAGCAGTTACGCGGACGCTAGCGGGAATTTGAATGAGCAGTTCTTC. The genes are TRBV6-5 and TRBJ2-1, with 9 bases aligning to TRBD2. The germline gives CDR1 MNHEY, CDR2 SVGAGI. V shed 2 bases, J shed 7 bases, and the junction held 12 bases outside the gene matches. The CDR3 is 17 amino acids.